The sequence of this TCR beta chain was determined in a study of blood T cells in healthy people across ages. A second PCR, run for about 6 to 11 cycles, used a sample-barcoded 5' primer plus a J-beta primer mix. TCRdb itself ran the 5' RACE reads through MiXCR, one entry per CDR3 protein. The sample lists 1.5 million to 2 million distinct CDR3 sequences; 49% were seen once. The CDR3 sequence is 16 residues long. The V end lost 3 bases, the J end lost 3 bases, and 15 bases lay between the germline ends. Germline V gene lookup returns CDR1 KGHSH and CDR2 LQKENI. The TCR originated in a woman aged 40 to 50 in good health. Input material: blood. The chain uses TRBV18 and TRBJ1-5; D unresolved. The CDR3 reads CASSPYPGRINQPQHF. The CDR3 DNA sequence: TGTGCCAGCTCACCTTACCCCGGGAGGATCAATCAGCCCCAGCATTTT.